This passage covers 21 T cell receptor beta chains from one sample sequenced in a study of Graves' ophthalmopathy and Graves' hyperthyroidism. Scientists amplified the TCR beta CDR3 regions from RNA transcripts. First-round RT-PCR relied on HTBI primers, and a second-round multiplex PCR came next. MiXCR, run by TCRdb on the multiplex PCR reads, gives a single entry per CDR3 protein. The sample holds 500,000 to 600,000 distinct CDR3 sequences, under 40% seen once. The specimen sequenced was peripheral blood or thyroid tissue (not recorded which). The receptor source for this set is an adult man with Graves' hyperthyroidism.

The table lists this clonotype with many counts. V is TRBV11-2 and J is TRBJ2-7; 10 positions agree with TRBD1. V was clipped by 5 bases and J by 4 bases; unmatched bases: 8. This CDR3 spans 15 amino acids. CDR1 SGHAT and CDR2 FQNNGV come from the germline V gene. Here the CDR3 reads CASSISTGGLYEQYF. The CDR3 DNA follows: TGTGCCAGCAGCATCTCGACAGGGGGCTTATACGAGCAGTACTTC.

Remarks on this clonotype: This may come from a read error, since a much larger clone is one base off. The chain employs TRBV10-3 and TRBJ2-5; TRBD2 aligns across 7 bases. Germline assignment: CDR1 ENHRY and CDR2 SYGVKD. The CDR3 covers 15 residues. Trimming at V came to 6 bases and at J to 5 bases, leaving 12 bases not matched to a gene. CDR3 DNA: TGTGCCATCAGCAAGTCTAGCGGAACGGGGGAGACCCAGTACTTC. Translating gives CAISKSSGTGETQYF.

This clonotype was seen only a few times. DNA for the CDR3: TGCAGCGTCCGGGTCAGTCTAGATGGCACAGATACGCAGTATTTT. Its protein is CSVRVSLDGTDTQYF. This chain uses TRBV29-1 with TRBJ2-3, with no clear D. The germline CDR1 and CDR2 sequences are SQVTM and ANQGSEA. CDR3 length: 15 residues. V was pared by 6 bases and J by 1 base, with 17 bases between.

The rearrangement uses TRBV2 and TRBJ2-3; 10 positions match TRBD2. The CDR3 spans 16 residues. From germline, CDR1 is SNHLY and CDR2 FYNNEI. The J segment lost 3 bases and the V segment lost 3 bases, leaving 6 bases of the junction unmatched. This chain's CDR3 is CASSDSLAGATDTQYF. DNA of the CDR3: TGTGCCAGCAGTGATTCCCTAGCGGGGGCTACAGATACGCAGTATTTT.

The chain links TRBV2 to TRBJ2-3; D unresolved. Germline V gene data show CDR1 as SNHLY and CDR2 as FYNNEI. The V end was cut by 3 bases, the J end by 0 bases, with 10 bases between. The CDR3 length is 15 residues. The CDR3 reads CASSDISTSTDTQYF. Written as DNA, the CDR3 is TGTGCCAGCAGTGATATTAGCACTAGCACAGATACGCAGTATTTT.

This clonotype was seen many times. The V and J genes are TRBV12-3 or TRBV12-4 and TRBJ1-5, with 11 bases identical to TRBD1. Trimming removed 5 bases from V and 1 base from J; junction bases left unmatched: 4. CDR3 length: 16 amino acids. This CDR3 is CASSGQGAGSNQPQHF. The DNA of the CDR3 is TGTGCCAGCAGTGGACAGGGGGCTGGGAGCAATCAGCCCCAGCATTTT.

The chain is built from TRBV29-1 and TRBJ1-1; D gene ambiguous. The CDR3 covers 10 residues. Germline V lookup: CDR1 SQVTM, CDR2 ANQGSEA. CDR3 nucleotide sequence: TGCAGTTCCGTTGGCACCCCGGCTTTCTTT. It specifies CSSVGTPAFF.

The V call is TRBV20-1, the J call TRBJ1-5; the D is unclear. The germline V and J ends were trimmed by 5 bases and 5 bases, with 10 bases remaining between them. The CDR3 consists of 12 residues. Germline CDR1 reads DFQATT; CDR2 reads SNEGSKA (reference sequence). CDR3 sequence: CSARSGHQPQHF. CDR3 bases: TGCAGTGCTCGCTCGGGTCATCAGCCCCAGCATTTT.

This clonotype was detected only a few times. The V and J genes are TRBV30 and TRBJ2-7; TRBD1 agrees at 11 bases. V dropped 5 bases and J dropped 5; count of bases not matched to a gene: 2. Germline CDR1 GTSNPN, CDR2 SVGIG (reference sequence). This CDR3 has 12 residues. CDR3: CAWGTGGHEQYF. The CDR3 nucleotides are TGTGCCTGGGGGACAGGGGGACACGAGCAGTACTTC.

This clonotype came up many times. The chain has TRBV20-1 and TRBJ1-6; 8 bases agree with TRBD1. The CDR3 is 15 residues long. Per germline, CDR1 DFQATT and CDR2 SNEGSKA (reference sequence). Losses at the gene ends were 2 bases for V and 9 bases for J; bases not matched to a gene: 9. In nucleotides, the CDR3 is TGCAGTGCTAGACCCGGACAGGGCGAGATTTCACCCCTCCACTTT. Its translation is CSARPGQGEISPLHF.

The chain couples TRBV5-1 to TRBJ2-3; the match to TRBD1 covers 8 bases. The CDR3 has 15 amino acids. V shed 4 bases, J shed 5 bases, and the junction held 9 bases outside the gene matches. Germline values: CDR1 SGHRS, CDR2 YFSETQ. CDR3 in amino acids: CASSPGQGGIDTQYF. Here the CDR3 DNA reads TGCGCCAGCAGCCCAGGACAGGGCGGGATAGATACGCAGTATTTT.

This clonotype has a count of ten or more. The rearrangement links TRBV6-1 to TRBJ2-7; no definite D call. Germline CDR1 MNHNS, CDR2 SASEGT. Between the trimmed V and J ends, which lost 1 base and 2 bases, there was a span of 6 bases. This CDR3 has 13 amino acids. The CDR3 reads CASSEVHPYEQYF. The CDR3 nucleotides read TGTGCCAGCAGTGAAGTACACCCCTACGAGCAGTACTTC.

Only a few counts were recorded for this clonotype. This chain joins TRBV25-1 and TRBJ2-3; the D is unclear. The CDR3 covers 14 residues. V was clipped by 5 bases and J by 4 bases, with 13 bases between them. The V gene's germline CDR1 is MGHDK and CDR2 SYGVNS. The CDR3 spells CASSSLVRSDTQYF. DNA for the CDR3: TGTGCCAGCAGTAGTTTGGTTAGATCAGATACGCAGTATTTT. Together with reference TRBV25-1 and TRBJ2-3, the CDR3 gives the full variable domain: EADIYQTPRYLVIGTGKKITLECSQTMGHDKMYWYQQDPGMELHLIHYSYGVNSTEKGDLSSESTVSRIRTEHFPLTLESARPSHTSQYLCASSSLVRSDTQYFGPGTRLTVL.

The chain has TRBV4-1 and TRBJ2-7, with TRBD2 matching over 8 bases. CDR1 is MGHRA, CDR2 YSYEKL, per germline. V dropped 0 bases and J dropped 5; count of bases not matched to a gene: 6. The CDR3 covers 15 residues. The CDR3 DNA is TGCGCCAGCAGCCAAGATCGCGGGGGGTTCGACGAGCAGTACTTC. It specifies CASSQDRGGFDEQYF.

This clonotype appeared many times. V usage is TRBV9 and J usage is TRBJ1-1, with TRBD1 matching over 7 bases. Losses at the gene ends were 7 bases for V and 0 bases for J; bases not matched to a gene: 6. CDR3 length: 14 amino acids. CDR1 is SGDLS, CDR2 YYNGEE, per germline. DNA of the CDR3: TGTGCCAGCCCTCCAGGGGGAATGAACACTGAAGCTTTCTTT. Protein: CASPPGGMNTEAFF. Drawing the rest from reference TRBV9 and TRBJ1-1, the complete variable domain is DSGVTQTPKHLITATGQRVTLRCSPRSGDLSVYWYQQSLDQGLQFLIQYYNGEERAKGNILERFSAQQFPDLHSELNLSSLELGDSALYFCASPPGGMNTEAFFGQGTRLTVV.

This clonotype was picked up one time. The junction differs from germline at one of its ends, possibly a read error. The chain carries TRBV30 and TRBJ1-2, with D hard to call. Germline CDR1 GTSNPN, CDR2 SVGIG (reference sequence). This CDR3 has 13 amino acids. The CDR3 DNA reads TGTGCCTGGAGTGTACCCCCTTTCAGAGGCTGCACCTTC. Its protein is CAWSVPPFRGCTF.

The V call is TRBV30, the J call TRBJ1-6, with D tentatively TRBD1 (5 bases). Germline V gene sequence: CDR1 GTSNPN, CDR2 SVGIG (reference sequence). The length of the CDR3 is 14 residues. With 3 bases removed from V and 8 bases from J, the gap between germline ends came to 14 bases. For the CDR3, the DNA is TGTGCCTGGAGACCGGGGCTTTTGTATTCACCCCTCCACTTT. It yields the protein CAWRPGLLYSPLHF.

This sequence joins TRBV25-1 and TRBJ2-7, with 13 bases identical to TRBD2. The CDR3 extends over 15 amino acids. Germline V lookup: CDR1 MGHDK, CDR2 SYGVNS. Trimming took 7 bases from V and 5 from J; bases not matched to a gene: 8. The CDR3 DNA reads TGTGCCAGCACCCCAGGACTAGCGGGAGTACACGAGCAGTACTTC. It specifies CASTPGLAGVHEQYF.

The rearrangement uses TRBV5-5 and TRBJ2-3; 7 bases map to TRBD1. V was pared by 4 bases and J by 4 bases, with 21 bases of the junction left unmatched. This CDR3 comprises 19 residues. Germline V gene sequence: CDR1 SGHKS, CDR2 YYEKEE (reference sequence). This CDR3 is CASSAQVGTGVLGADTQYF. Written as DNA, the CDR3 is TGTGCCAGCAGCGCGCAGGTGGGCACAGGGGTTCTTGGAGCAGATACGCAGTATTTT.

This clonotype was picked up many times. The chain is built from TRBV7-2 and TRBJ2-6; TRBD1 aligns across 8 bases. CDR1 SGHTA and CDR2 FQGNSA come from the germline V gene. J was trimmed by 3 bases and V by 6 bases; bases with no gene match: 13. This CDR3 has 18 amino acids. CDR3 protein: CASRPGQGKKVGANVLTF. The CDR3 nucleotides are TGTGCCAGCAGACCTGGACAGGGCAAAAAGGTTGGGGCCAACGTCCTGACTTTC.

V and J are TRBV29-1 and TRBJ1-2, with 7 bases aligning to TRBD1. This CDR3 has 12 residues. Germline-derived CDR1 and CDR2 are SQVTM and ANQGSEA. J was trimmed by 5 bases and V by 1 base; bases with no gene match: 1. The chain's CDR3 is CSVEGGQYGYTF. For the CDR3, the DNA is TGCAGCGTTGAAGGGGGACAGTATGGCTACACCTTC.